This TCR beta chain was captured by sequencing in a study of cytomegalovirus exposure and HLA in healthy donors. Findings and limits, study-wide: Many donors carried some public TCRs, although rarity characterized most TCR sequences. According to a subsequent analysis, TCR clusters from the first cohort were inclined to appear together in the 130 or so validation repertoires. In vitro assays verified that three CMV-associated chains recognized CMV antigens specifically.

Method: immunoSEQ multiplex PCR; TCRdb's copy keeps in-frame clones and lacks some. The repertoire holds about 160,000 clones, with about 90% as singletons. The CDR3 has 13 residues. Germline CDR1 reads MDHEN; CDR2 reads SYDVKM. V was pared by 5 bases and J by 3 bases, with 10 bases between. The study drew the donors from its roughly 120-subject validation cohort, separate from the roughly 700-subject first cohort. About this clone itself: Antigen specificity is unknown.

This chain uses TRBV28 with TRBJ1-2, with a weak D call TRBD1 (6 bases). The origin of this receptor is a woman younger than 35 in good health and CMV-seropositive. Sequenced input: PBMCs. The CDR3 DNA is TGTGCCAGCAGTGGGACATCGCACTATGGCTACACCTTC. Protein product: CASSGTSHYGYTF.